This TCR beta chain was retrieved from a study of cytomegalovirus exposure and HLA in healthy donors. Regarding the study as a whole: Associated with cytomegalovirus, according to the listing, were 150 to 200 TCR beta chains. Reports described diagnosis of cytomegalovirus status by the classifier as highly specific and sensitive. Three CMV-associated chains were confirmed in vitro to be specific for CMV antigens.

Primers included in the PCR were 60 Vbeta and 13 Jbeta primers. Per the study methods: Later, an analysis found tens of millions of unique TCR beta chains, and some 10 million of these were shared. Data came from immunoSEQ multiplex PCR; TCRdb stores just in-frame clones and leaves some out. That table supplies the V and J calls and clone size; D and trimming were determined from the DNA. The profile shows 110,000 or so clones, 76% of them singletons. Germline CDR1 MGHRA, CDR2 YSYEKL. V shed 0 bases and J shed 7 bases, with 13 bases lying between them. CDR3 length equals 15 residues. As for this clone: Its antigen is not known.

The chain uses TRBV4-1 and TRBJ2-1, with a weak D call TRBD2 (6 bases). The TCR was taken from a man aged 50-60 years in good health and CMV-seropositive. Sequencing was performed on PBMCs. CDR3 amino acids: CASSQEEGVMNEQFF. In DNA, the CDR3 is TGCGCCAGCAGCCAAGAGGAGGGAGTAATGAATGAGCAGTTCTTC.